Listed below are T cell receptor beta chains from one sample, sequenced in a study of identical twins. In TCRdb, the 5' RACE reads were re-called with MiXCR into one record per CDR3 protein. Of roughly 500,000 distinct CDR3 sequences in the sample, roughly a fifth were seen once. A further study also used this sample, focusing on T cells expressing NK-cell markers.

Sample: CD4+ T cells sorted from blood. These receptors were obtained from a woman aged 18-30 years in good health. Both conserved end residues are part of each CDR3. Each record gives: D gene, CDR3 length, V gene, J gene, clone size, CDR3 DNA, CDR3 protein. The D gene is left open where the match is weak. For some rows the clone size is stated as once, few or many, or as a class when expanded; others skip it.

.	14	TRBV7-2	TRBJ1-1	few	TGTGCCAGCAGCTATCAGACATATAACACTGAAGCTTTCTTT	CASSYQTYNTEAFF
.	14	TRBV20-1	TRBJ1-5	many	TGCAGTGCGAGACCCACAGGCGTCAATCAGCCCCAGCATTTT	CSARPTGVNQPQHF
.	16	TRBV18	TRBJ2-3	.	TGTGCCAGCTCACCGGCCGCAGGATGGGGAACAGATACGCAGTATTTT	CASSPAAGWGTDTQYF
.	15	TRBV7-2	TRBJ2-1	.	TGTGCCAGCAGCCACAGGGATGTAACCTACAATGAGCAGTTCTTC	CASSHRDVTYNEQFF
.	12	TRBV19	TRBJ1-5	many	TGTGCCAGTAGTGAACAGGGTCAGCCCCAGCATTTT	CASSEQGQPQHF
.	12	TRBV2	TRBJ2-3	.	TGTGCCAGCAAACAAGATGTCACTACGCAGTATTTT	CASKQDVTTQYF
.	16	TRBV5-1	TRBJ2-1	few	TGCGCCAGCAGCGGAGGGGGCGCAGGGTCCTACAATGAGCAGTTCTTC	CASSGGGAGSYNEQFF
TRBD2	16	TRBV10-3	TRBJ2-5	few	TGTGCCATCAGTCAGGAGCCAGCGGGAGGCCAAGAGACCCAGTACTTC	CAISQEPAGGQETQYF
.	13	TRBV6-5	TRBJ1-5	few	TGTGCCAGCAGTTACGGCAGGGCCCGGGCCCAGCATTTT	CASSYGRARAQHF
TRBD2	14	TRBV20-1	TRBJ2-7	few	TGCAGTGCCCAGAAGAGGACTAGCGGCGGCGAGCAGTACTTC	CSAQKRTSGGEQYF
.	13	TRBV9	TRBJ2-2	.	TGTGCCAGCAGCGTAGTAAGGACCGGGGAGCTGTTTTTT	CASSVVRTGELFF
.	15	TRBV6-1	TRBJ2-5	.	TGTGCCAGCAGGATGGGGGGGGGCCGGATGGAGACCCAGTACTTC	CASRMGGGRMETQYF
.	14	TRBV11-3	TRBJ2-7	once	TGTGCCAGCAGCTTAGGGGGCAGATTTTACGAGCAGTACTTC	CASSLGGRFYEQYF
.	15	TRBV7-9	TRBJ2-5	.	TGTGCCAGCAGCCCAGGGATCCAGGGGCAAGAGACCCAGTACTTC	CASSPGIQGQETQYF
.	15	TRBV11-2	TRBJ1-4	few	TGTGCCAGCAGCGTCGGAGGGCAGGGACGGGAAAAACTGTTTTTT	CASSVGGQGREKLFF
TRBD2	14	TRBV12-3/TRBV12-4	TRBJ2-3	many	TGTGCCAGCAGGCGGGAGGCAATACGAGATACGCAGTATTTT	CASRREAIRDTQYF
TRBD2	17	TRBV12-5	TRBJ2-1	few	TGTGCTAGTGGTTTGATCCTAGCGGGTGTCTCCTACAATGAGCAGTTCTTC	CASGLILAGVSYNEQFF
.	12	TRBV9	TRBJ1-2	.	TGTGCCAGCAGCGTAGTGGGGAGTGGCTACACCTTC	CASSVVGSGYTF
.	13	TRBV10-3	TRBJ2-7	.	TGTGCCATCAGCCCCCACACTTCCTACGAGCAGTACTTC	CAISPHTSYEQYF
.	13	TRBV5-1	TRBJ1-6	.	TGCGCCAGCAGCTTGGACAGTAATTCACCCCTCCACTTT	CASSLDSNSPLHF
.	13	TRBV28	TRBJ1-2	.	TGTGCCAGCAGTGGGGACTCCCGCTATGGCTACACCTTC	CASSGDSRYGYTF
.	15	TRBV5-1	TRBJ2-7	.	TGCGCCAGCAGCTTGGCTTCGGGGGGCGGCTACGAGCAGTACTTC	CASSLASGGGYEQYF
.	16	TRBV6-1	TRBJ2-3	.	TGTGCCAGCACCAGATCTGAGGGGGGGAAAGCAGATACGCAGTATTTT	CASTRSEGGKADTQYF
TRBD2	15	TRBV7-6	TRBJ2-5	once	TGTGCCAGCAGCATTCAATCTAGCGGTAGGGAGACCCAGTACTTC	CASSIQSSGRETQYF
TRBD2	16	TRBV7-2	TRBJ2-5	few	TGTGCCAGCAGCCCTTGGACTAGCGGGGGCGGGGAGACCCAGTACTTC	CASSPWTSGGGETQYF